This record concerns one T cell receptor beta chain sequence. Its antigen is undetermined. This record belongs to a study of hypomethylating agent response in myelodysplastic syndrome. About the study: Six or seven patients responded with complete response or hematologic improvement; five did not. Complete response or hematologic improvement counted as response; others were non-responders. Study-level results: Responders gained more novel clonotypes; non-responders had more contracted clonotypes after treatment.

Germline CDR1 reads ENHRY; CDR2 reads SYGVKD. V lost 0 bases, J lost 2 bases, and 19 bases stayed unmatched. CDR3 size: 21 residues. Original processing notes: Approximately 1.7% of 170,000 or so clonotypes matched previously reported viral-epitope-specific VDJdb entries. Repertoires were generated with immunoSEQ multiplex PCR, while TCRdb's copy carries only in-frame clones and drops some. From that table come the V and J calls and clone size; the DNA was used to work out D and trimming. The table shows about 6,000 clones, with 83% occurring only once. V gene TRBV10-3 combines with J gene TRBJ2-1; 7 nucleotides match TRBD2. The sequence was obtained from a human donor with myelodysplastic syndrome. This material consisted of bone marrow, taken before or after starting hypomethylating agent treatment for myelodysplastic syndrome (not recorded which). The CDR3 region has the DNA TGTGCCATCAGTGAGTCGGAATTGGCGGGGGTTCCGAGGATGGCCTACAATGAGCAGTTCTTC. Protein: CAISESELAGVPRMAYNEQFF.